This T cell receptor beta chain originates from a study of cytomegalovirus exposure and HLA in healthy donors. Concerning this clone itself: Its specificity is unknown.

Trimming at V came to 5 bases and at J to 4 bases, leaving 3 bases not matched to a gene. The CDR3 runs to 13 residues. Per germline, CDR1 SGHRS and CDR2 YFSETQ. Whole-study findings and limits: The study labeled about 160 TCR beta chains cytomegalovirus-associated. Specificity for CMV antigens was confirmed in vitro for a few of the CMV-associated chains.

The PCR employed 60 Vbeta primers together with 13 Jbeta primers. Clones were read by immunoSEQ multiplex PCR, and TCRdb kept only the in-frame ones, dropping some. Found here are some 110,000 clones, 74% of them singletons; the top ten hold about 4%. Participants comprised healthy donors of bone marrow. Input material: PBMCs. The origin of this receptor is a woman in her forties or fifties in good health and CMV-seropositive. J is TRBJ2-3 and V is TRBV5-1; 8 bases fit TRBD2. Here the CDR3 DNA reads TGCGCCAGCAGGGACGGGGGGGCAGATACGCAGTATTTT. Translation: CASRDGGADTQYF.